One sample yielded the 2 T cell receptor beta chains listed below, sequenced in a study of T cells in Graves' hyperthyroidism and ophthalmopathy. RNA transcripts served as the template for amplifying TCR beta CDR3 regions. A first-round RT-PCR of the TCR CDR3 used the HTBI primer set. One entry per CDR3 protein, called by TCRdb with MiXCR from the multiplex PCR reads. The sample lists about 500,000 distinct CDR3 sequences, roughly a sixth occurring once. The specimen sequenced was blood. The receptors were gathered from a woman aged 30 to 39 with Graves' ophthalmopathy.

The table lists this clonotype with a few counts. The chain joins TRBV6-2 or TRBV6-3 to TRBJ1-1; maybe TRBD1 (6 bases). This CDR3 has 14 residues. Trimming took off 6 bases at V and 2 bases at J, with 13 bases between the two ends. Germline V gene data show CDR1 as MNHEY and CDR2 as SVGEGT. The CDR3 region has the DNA TGTGCCAGCAGACAGGGTATCTCAAACACTGAAGCTTTCTTT. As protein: CASRQGISNTEAFF.

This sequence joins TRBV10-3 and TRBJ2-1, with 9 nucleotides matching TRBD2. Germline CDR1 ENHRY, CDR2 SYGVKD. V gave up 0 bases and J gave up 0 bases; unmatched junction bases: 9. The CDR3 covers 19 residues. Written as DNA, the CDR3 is TGTGCCATCAGTGAGTCGGGAAGCGGGAGGCTGAGCTCCTACAATGAGCAGTTCTTC. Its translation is CAISESGSGRLSSYNEQFF.